These 17 T cell receptor beta chains were all obtained from the same sample, sequenced in a study of CD8 T cells in ankylosing spondylitis. TCRdb reprocessed the 5' RACE reads with MiXCR, giving one entry per CDR3 protein. The sample holds about 270,000 distinct CDR3 sequences, roughly a third seen once. The source material was blood, either unsorted or a sorted T cell fraction (not recorded which). All receptors derive from a male donor with ankylosing spondylitis or in good health (not recorded which).

V is TRBV7-8 and J is TRBJ2-1, with D hard to call. The CDR3 spans 17 residues. V lost 1 base and J lost 2, with 15 bases in between. Germline V CDR1 and CDR2: SGHVS, FQNEAQ. The CDR3 here is CASSLEGPLTAYNEQFF. CDR3 nucleotides: TGTGCCAGCAGCTTAGAGGGCCCCCTAACGGCCTACAATGAGCAGTTCTTC.

The V gene is TRBV5-1, the J gene TRBJ2-3; the D is unclear. Germline V gene data show CDR1 as SGHRS and CDR2 as YFSETQ. The CDR3 covers 14 residues. V was trimmed by 0 bases and J by 4 bases, leaving 9 bases between them. The CDR3 protein is CASSLAATADTQYF. As DNA, the CDR3 is TGCGCCAGCAGCTTGGCAGCGACGGCAGATACGCAGTATTTT.

The rearrangement links TRBV3-1 to TRBJ2-1; D is tentatively TRBD1 or TRBD2 (5 bases each). V was shortened by 5 bases and J by 7 bases, with 12 bases between the two germline ends. Germline CDR1 and CDR2: LGHDT and YNNKEL (reference sequence). CDR3 length equals 13 residues. In nucleotides, the CDR3 is TGTGCCAGCAGCTTTGGGACCTCGAATGAGCAGTTCTTC. It is translated as CASSFGTSNEQFF.

The chain couples TRBV3-1 to TRBJ1-4; D may be TRBD1 (5 bases). Trimming stripped 1 base from V and 5 bases from J, with 14 bases between. The CDR3 is made up of 16 amino acids. Germline CDR1 reads LGHDT; CDR2 reads YNNKEL (reference sequence). CDR3: CASSQGAGDYNEKLFF. The CDR3 coding sequence is TGTGCCAGCAGCCAAGGGGCTGGGGACTACAATGAAAAACTGTTTTTT.

This clonotype showed up just a few times. The V gene is TRBV12-3 or TRBV12-4, the J gene TRBJ1-5; D is possibly TRBD1 (5 bases). Between the trimmed V and J ends, which lost 7 bases and 4 bases, there was a span of 11 bases. The CDR3 sequence is 13 residues long. In DNA form, the CDR3 reads TGTGCCAGCACCTCCGGGGGGAATCAGCCCCAGCATTTT. Translating it yields CASTSGGNQPQHF.

The V call is TRBV12-3 or TRBV12-4, the J call TRBJ2-5; D is undetermined. This CDR3 has 13 residues. Trimming left V 7 bases short and J 6 bases short, with 15 bases between. In nucleotides, the CDR3 is TGTGCCAGCACCCCGGAGAGAAAACAGACCCAGTACTTC. Residues: CASTPERKQTQYF.

This clonotype has just a few counts. The gene calls are TRBV5-5 and TRBJ2-7; D perhaps matches TRBD1 (6 bases). Deletions cut 0 bases from V and 0 bases from J, with 13 bases between. Germline assignment: CDR1 SGHKS and CDR2 YYEKEE (reference sequence). CDR3 size: 16 residues. The CDR3 reads CASSLGVGDTSYEQYF. For the CDR3, the DNA is TGTGCCAGCAGCTTGGGTGTGGGGGACACCTCCTACGAGCAGTACTTC.

The CDR3 is CASSLDTSGGTGYF. The CDR3 nucleotides are TGCGCCAGCAGCTTGGATACTAGCGGGGGCACCGGGTATTTT. The chain uses TRBV5-1 and TRBJ2-3, with 11 nucleotides matching TRBD2. Germline values: CDR1 SGHRS, CDR2 YFSETQ. The CDR3 contains 14 residues. V was pared by 0 bases and J by 14 bases, with 8 bases of the junction left unmatched.

The chain combines TRBV10-3 with TRBJ2-7, with TRBD2 identical over 8 bases. This CDR3 comprises 14 residues. The germline V gene encodes CDR1 ENHRY and CDR2 SYGVKD. Trimming cost V 0 bases and J 3 bases; bases outside gene matches: 1. CDR3 DNA sequence: TGTGCCATCAGTGAGTCTAGCGGGGACTACGAGCAGTACTTC. Translation: CAISESSGDYEQYF.

This chain connects TRBV3-1 to TRBJ1-1; 8 bases match TRBD1. J was trimmed by 6 bases and V by 4 bases; bases with no gene match: 4. The germline V gene encodes CDR1 LGHDT and CDR2 YNNKEL (reference sequence). There are 13 residues in the CDR3. CDR3 in DNA: TGTGCCAGCAGCCCCCGGACAGGGTCTGAAGCTTTCTTT. Its translation is CASSPRTGSEAFF.

The chain's CDR3 is CSASGGTYNEQFF. For the CDR3, the DNA is TGCAGTGCTAGCGGGGGTACCTACAATGAGCAGTTCTTC. V gene TRBV20-1 combines with J gene TRBJ2-1, with D perhaps TRBD2 (6 bases). V lost 3 bases and J 2 bases, leaving 8 bases between the germline ends. CDR1 and CDR2 (germline): DFQATT, SNEGSKA (reference sequence). The CDR3 is 13 residues long.

The chain is built from TRBV12-3 or TRBV12-4 and TRBJ1-2; 9 nucleotides align to TRBD1. This CDR3 has 16 residues. With 5 bases clipped from V and 6 bases from J, the junction kept 13 bases outside the gene matches. CDR3 DNA sequence: TGTGCCAGCAGTCGCACCGGGACAGGGCCCACCCATGGCTACACCTTC. Translation: CASSRTGTGPTHGYTF.

The sample holds a few counts of this clonotype. This chain connects TRBV9 to TRBJ2-5, with D perhaps TRBD2 (7 bases). V dropped 0 bases and J dropped 4 bases, with 10 bases sitting between them. CDR3 length: 14 residues. CDR1 is SGDLS, CDR2 YYNGEE, per germline. DNA for the CDR3: TGTGCCAGCAGCGTAGACGGGGGGCGAGAGACCCAGTACTTC. Translated, it gives CASSVDGGRETQYF.

This clonotype has more than one count but fewer than ten. The rearrangement joins TRBV5-1 to TRBJ2-7, with no clear D. The CDR3 consists of 13 residues. The ends were cut back, 0 bases at V and 9 bases at J, with 13 bases in the middle. Looked up from germline, CDR1 is SGHRS and CDR2 is YFSETQ. The CDR3 is CASSLGSPPGQYF. The CDR3, as DNA: TGCGCCAGCAGCTTGGGTAGTCCCCCAGGGCAGTACTTC.

V and J are TRBV15 and TRBJ2-1; D not certain. This CDR3 has 16 residues. Trimming shortened V by 9 bases and J by 9 bases, and 27 bases separated the two germline ends. Looked up from germline, CDR1 is LNHNV and CDR2 is YYDKDF (reference sequence). CDR3 protein: CATAPKKSMRYTEQFF. CDR3 coding DNA: TGTGCCACTGCCCCCAAGAAATCGATGCGGTATACTGAGCAGTTCTTC.

The chain couples TRBV4-1 to TRBJ2-1; no definite D call. V gave up 4 bases and J gave up 0 bases, with 16 bases separating them. This CDR3 is 17 amino acids long. CDR1 and CDR2 from the germline V gene are MGHRA and YSYEKL. In DNA, the CDR3 is TGCGCCAGCAGCCGAATAGGCCTACTAAGCTCCTACAATGAGCAGTTCTTC. Protein sequence: CASSRIGLLSSYNEQFF.

The gene calls are TRBV12-3 or TRBV12-4 and TRBJ2-7; no firm D call. This CDR3 has 14 residues. Trimming left V 10 bases short and J 3 bases short, with 19 bases between. In DNA, the CDR3 is TGTGCCAACTTAATGCCAGCGCCTGACTACGAGCAGTACTTC. This gives the protein CANLMPAPDYEQYF.